The rows below give T cell receptor beta chains drawn from one sample of a study of identical twins. TCRdb fed the 5' RACE reads into MiXCR, producing one record per CDR3 protein. The sample yields about 470,000 distinct CDR3 sequences, 24% seen once. These data were also filed under a second study, of T cells expressing NK-cell markers.

The sample was CD4+ T cells sorted from blood. These receptor sequences come from a young woman in good health. CDR3s include the opening cysteine and the closing phenylalanine or tryptophan. The D gene is left open where the match is weak. Clone sizes are given selectively: once, few, many, or a class where the clone is expanded.

D gene	V gene	CDR3 length	J gene	clone size	CDR3 protein	CDR3 DNA
TRBD1	TRBV29-1	12	TRBJ1-2	many	CSAGQANYGYTF	TGCAGCGCCGGACAGGCCAACTATGGCTACACCTTC
NA	TRBV3-1	14	TRBJ1-1	few	CASSQISQTSEAFF	TGTGCCAGCAGCCAGATTAGTCAGACCTCTGAAGCTTTCTTT
NA	TRBV5-1	14	TRBJ2-1	few	CASSLIPPDNEQFF	TGCGCCAGCAGCTTGATCCCCCCCGACAATGAGCAGTTCTTC
TRBD1	TRBV27	15	TRBJ1-1	once	CASSSQGAGYTEAFF	TGTGCCAGCAGTTCCCAGGGGGCTGGCTACACTGAAGCTTTCTTT
TRBD1	TRBV20-1	14	TRBJ1-2	few	CSALRTGINYGYTF	TGCAGTGCCCTACGGACAGGGATAAACTATGGCTACACCTTC
NA	TRBV27	14	TRBJ2-2	NA	CASSRRQNTGELFF	TGTGCCAGCAGTCGGCGACAGAACACCGGGGAGCTGTTTTTT
NA	TRBV2	15	TRBJ1-1	NA	CASRGLGGSNTEAFF	TGTGCCAGCAGGGGCCTGGGTGGTTCGAACACTGAAGCTTTCTTT
TRBD2	TRBV24-1	16	TRBJ2-1	NA	CATSATSGANYNEQFF	TGTGCCACCAGTGCCACAAGCGGGGCCAACTACAATGAGCAGTTCTTC
TRBD1	TRBV4-3	14	TRBJ2-7	NA	CASSTDSTGAEQYF	TGCGCCAGCAGTACGGACTCTACAGGGGCCGAGCAGTACTTC
TRBD1	TRBV9	14	TRBJ1-1	NA	CASSSDRGTTEAFF	TGTGCCAGCAGCTCGGACAGGGGGACCACTGAAGCTTTCTTT
NA	TRBV5-1	15	TRBJ2-3	NA	CASSLGFGAGDTQYF	TGCGCCAGCAGCTTGGGATTCGGGGCTGGGGATACGCAGTATTTT
TRBD2	TRBV11-1	18	TRBJ2-2	few	CASSPSSLAGLNTGELFF	TGTGCCAGCAGCCCATCCTCCCTAGCGGGGCTGAACACCGGGGAGCTGTTTTTT
NA	TRBV4-1	14	TRBJ2-7	few	CASSQKTDSYEQYF	TGCGCCAGCAGCCAAAAGACGGACTCCTACGAGCAGTACTTC
NA	TRBV6-1	14	TRBJ2-1	few	CASTPLGPNNEQFF	TGTGCCAGCACTCCACTAGGCCCAAACAATGAGCAGTTCTTC
NA	TRBV10-3	15	TRBJ2-1	NA	CAISPLGSSYNEQFF	TGTGCCATCAGTCCCTTGGGGAGCTCCTACAATGAGCAGTTCTTC
TRBD1	TRBV10-1	15	TRBJ2-1	NA	CASSAGTGGYNEQFF	TGCGCCAGCAGTGCCGGGACAGGGGGCTACAATGAGCAGTTCTTC
TRBD1	TRBV7-9	17	TRBJ2-2	NA	CASSLGQGATDTGELFF	TGTGCCAGCAGCTTAGGACAGGGGGCGACGGACACCGGGGAGCTGTTTTTT
NA	TRBV7-2	13	TRBJ2-1	NA	CASSLAGLATQFF	TGTGCCAGCAGCTTAGCGGGGCTAGCAACGCAGTTCTTC